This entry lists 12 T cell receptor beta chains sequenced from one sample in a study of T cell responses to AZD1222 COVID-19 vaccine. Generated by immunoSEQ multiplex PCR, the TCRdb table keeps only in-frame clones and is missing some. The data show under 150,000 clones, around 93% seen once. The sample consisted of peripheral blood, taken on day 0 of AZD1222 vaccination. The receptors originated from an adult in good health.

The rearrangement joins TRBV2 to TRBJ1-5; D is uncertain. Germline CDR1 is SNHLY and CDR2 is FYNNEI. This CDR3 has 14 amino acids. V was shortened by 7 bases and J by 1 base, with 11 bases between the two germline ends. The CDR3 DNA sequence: TGTGCCAGCACCGGGGTGGGAAGCAATCAGCCCCAGCATTTT. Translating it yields CASTGVGSNQPQHF.

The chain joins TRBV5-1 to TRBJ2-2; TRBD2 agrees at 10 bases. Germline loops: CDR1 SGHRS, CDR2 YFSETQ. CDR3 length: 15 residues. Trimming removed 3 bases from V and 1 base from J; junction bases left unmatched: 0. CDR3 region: CASSSSGRNTGELFF. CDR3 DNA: TGCGCCAGCAGCTCTAGCGGGAGGAACACCGGGGAGCTGTTTTTT.

In nucleotides, the CDR3 is TGTGCCAGCAGCCTTTACTCCGGGACGGCCAAGGACGAGCAGTACTTC. As protein: CASSLYSGTAKDEQYF. The V gene is TRBV7-9, the J gene TRBJ2-7, with D possibly being TRBD1 or TRBD2 (5 bases each). The CDR3 extends over 16 amino acids. Germline V gene lookup returns CDR1 SEHNR and CDR2 FQNEAQ (reference sequence). V lost 5 bases, J lost 5 bases, and 22 bases lay in between.

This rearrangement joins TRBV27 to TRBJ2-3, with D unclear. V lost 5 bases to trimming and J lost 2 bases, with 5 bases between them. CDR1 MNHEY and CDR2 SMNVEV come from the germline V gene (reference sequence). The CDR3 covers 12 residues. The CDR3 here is CASSEYTDTQYF. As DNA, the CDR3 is TGTGCCAGCAGTGAATACACAGATACGCAGTATTTT.

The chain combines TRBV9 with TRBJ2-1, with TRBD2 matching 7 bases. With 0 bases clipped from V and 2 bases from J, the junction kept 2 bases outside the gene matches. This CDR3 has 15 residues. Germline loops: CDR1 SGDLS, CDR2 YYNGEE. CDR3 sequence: CASSVDGRPYNEQFF. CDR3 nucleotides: TGTGCCAGCAGCGTAGACGGGAGGCCCTACAATGAGCAGTTCTTC.

The CDR3 bases are TGTGCCAGCAGGCTTTGGGCGACACCTGGAAACACCATATATTTT. Translating it yields CASRLWATPGNTIYF. The chain has TRBV11-2 and TRBJ1-3; D unresolved. CDR3 length equals 15 residues. Germline values: CDR1 SGHAT, CDR2 FQNNGV. V lost 6 bases to trimming and J lost 2 bases, with 14 bases between them.

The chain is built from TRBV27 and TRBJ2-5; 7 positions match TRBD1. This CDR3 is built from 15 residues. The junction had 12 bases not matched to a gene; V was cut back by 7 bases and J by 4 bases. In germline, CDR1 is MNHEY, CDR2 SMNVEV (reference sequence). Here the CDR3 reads CASTDPRQGVETQYF. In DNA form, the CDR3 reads TGTGCCAGCACCGACCCGAGACAGGGAGTAGAGACCCAGTACTTC.

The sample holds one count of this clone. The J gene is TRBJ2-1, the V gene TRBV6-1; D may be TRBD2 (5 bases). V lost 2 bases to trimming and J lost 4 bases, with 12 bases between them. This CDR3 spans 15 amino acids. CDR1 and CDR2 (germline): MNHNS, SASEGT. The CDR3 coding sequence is TGTGCCAGCAGTGAACGGGGTTGGGAATACAATGAGCAGTTCTTC. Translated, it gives CASSERGWEYNEQFF.

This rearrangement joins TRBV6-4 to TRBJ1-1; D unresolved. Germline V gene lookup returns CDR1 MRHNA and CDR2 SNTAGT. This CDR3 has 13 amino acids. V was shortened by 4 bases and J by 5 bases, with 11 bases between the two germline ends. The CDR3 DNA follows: TGTGCCAGCAGTGGCACCTCGGGGACTGAAGCTTTCTTT. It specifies CASSGTSGTEAFF.

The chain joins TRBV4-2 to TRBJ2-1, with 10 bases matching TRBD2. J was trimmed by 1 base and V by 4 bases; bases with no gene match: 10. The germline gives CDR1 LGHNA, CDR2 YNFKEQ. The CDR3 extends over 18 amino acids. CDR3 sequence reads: CASSPKLAGFQSYNEQFF. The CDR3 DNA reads TGTGCCAGCAGCCCCAAACTAGCGGGGTTTCAGTCCTACAATGAGCAGTTCTTC.

The CDR3 coding sequence is TGCGCCAGCAGCGCTGACAGGACTGAAGCTTTCTTT. This translates into CASSADRTEAFF. This chain links TRBV5-1 with TRBJ1-1, with a weak D call TRBD1 (6 bases). The germline V and J ends were trimmed by 4 bases and 5 bases, with 9 bases remaining between them. This CDR3 comprises 12 residues. The V gene's germline CDR1 is SGHRS and CDR2 YFSETQ.

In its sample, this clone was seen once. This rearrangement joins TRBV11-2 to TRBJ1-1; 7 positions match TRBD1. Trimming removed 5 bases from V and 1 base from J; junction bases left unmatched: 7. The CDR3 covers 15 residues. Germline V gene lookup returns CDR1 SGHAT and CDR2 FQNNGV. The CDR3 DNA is TGTGCCAGCAGCGTCCACCGGGACAGGAACACTGAAGCTTTCTTT. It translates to CASSVHRDRNTEAFF.